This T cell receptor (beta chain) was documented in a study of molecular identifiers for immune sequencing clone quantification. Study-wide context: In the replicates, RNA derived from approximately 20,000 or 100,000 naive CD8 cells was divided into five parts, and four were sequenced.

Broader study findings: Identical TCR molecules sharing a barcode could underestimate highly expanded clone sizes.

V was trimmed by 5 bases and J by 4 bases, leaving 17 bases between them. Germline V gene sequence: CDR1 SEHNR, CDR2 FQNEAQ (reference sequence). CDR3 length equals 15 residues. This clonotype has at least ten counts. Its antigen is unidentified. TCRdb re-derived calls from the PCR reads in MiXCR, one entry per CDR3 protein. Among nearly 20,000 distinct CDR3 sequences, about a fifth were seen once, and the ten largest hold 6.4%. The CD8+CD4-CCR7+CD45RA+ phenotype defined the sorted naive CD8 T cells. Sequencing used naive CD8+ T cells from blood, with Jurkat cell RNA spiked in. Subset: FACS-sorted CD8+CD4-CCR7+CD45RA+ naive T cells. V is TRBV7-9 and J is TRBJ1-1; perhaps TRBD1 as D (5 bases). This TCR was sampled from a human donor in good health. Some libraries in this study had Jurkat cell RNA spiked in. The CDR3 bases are TGTGCCAGCAGCGGGTGGAGGGGTGATAGCACTGAAGCTTTCTTT. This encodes CASSGWRGDSTEAFF.